Presented here are 23 T cell receptor beta chains from one specimen sequenced in a study of CD4 T cells in relation to SARS-CoV-2 and coronaviruses. Using immunoSEQ multiplex PCR, the repertoire was profiled, and TCRdb retains in-frame clones only, with some absent. The data hold about 54,000 clones, with 90% to 95% observed a single time. Sequenced: naive CD4+ T cells from PBMCs. As to subset: naive CD4+ T cells isolated by negative enrichment. The source of these receptors is an adult with COVID-19.

The J gene is TRBJ2-5, the V gene TRBV6-5, with 13 nucleotides matching TRBD2. Germline V gene data show CDR1 as MNHEY and CDR2 as SVGAGI. With V trimmed by 6 bases and J by 5 bases, 6 bases remained unmatched. This CDR3 comprises 15 residues. The CDR3 sequence: CASRRTSGSWETQYF. The CDR3 DNA reads TGTGCCAGCAGACGGACTAGCGGGAGTTGGGAGACCCAGTACTTC.

The genes are TRBV7-2 and TRBJ1-2; a weak D match, TRBD1 (6 bases). The germline V gene encodes CDR1 SGHTA and CDR2 FQGNSA. This CDR3 has 15 residues. The germline V and J ends were trimmed by 1 base and 6 bases, with 15 bases remaining between them. The CDR3 nucleotides read TGTGCCAGCAGCTTAGAGAGGGTGGGGGGGCATGGCTACACCTTC. Protein product: CASSLERVGGHGYTF.

The genes are TRBV15 and TRBJ2-7, with D possibly TRBD1 on 7 matching bases. V gave up 6 bases and J gave up 4 bases, with 16 bases separating them. The CDR3 spans 14 residues. CDR1 is LNHNV and CDR2 is YYDKDF in the germline V gene (reference sequence). CDR3 protein: CATSPGGNGYEQYF. CDR3 sequence (DNA): TGTGCCACCAGTCCAGGGGGGAATGGGTACGAGCAGTACTTC.

The rearrangement joins TRBV10-3 to TRBJ1-6; D is perhaps TRBD1 (6 bases). The CDR3 has 16 amino acids. V lost 10 bases, J lost 7 bases, and 23 bases lay in between. The germline gives CDR1 ENHRY, CDR2 SYGVKD. CDR3: CATLREGGAGNSPLHF. The CDR3 nucleotides read TGTGCCACCCTCCGCGAGGGGGGCGCTGGCAATTCACCCCTCCACTTT.

The rearrangement joins TRBV28 to TRBJ1-5; 7 bases are shared with TRBD1. The CDR3 has 20 residues. With 1 base clipped from V and 0 bases from J, the junction kept 15 bases outside the gene matches. Germline-derived CDR1 and CDR2 are MDHEN and SYDVKM. The CDR3 DNA is TGTGCCAGCAGTTTATTGGGCATGAGGCTTAACAGGGGTAGCAATCAGCCCCAGCATTTT. Residues: CASSLLGMRLNRGSNQPQHF.

The V gene is TRBV6-4, the J gene TRBJ2-7; 13 positions agree with TRBD2. The germline V gene encodes CDR1 MRHNA and CDR2 SNTAGT. The ends lost 6 bases at V and 4 bases at J; junction bases unmatched: 12. CDR3 length: 17 residues. Written as DNA, the CDR3 is TGTGCCAGCAGGGAGGGGACTAGCGGGACGACGGGGTACGAGCAGTACTTC. Amino acids: CASREGTSGTTGYEQYF.

This clone was seen just once. This chain uses TRBV28 with TRBJ2-7; D remains unclear. The CDR3 sequence is 12 residues long. The V end lost 7 bases, the J end lost 4 bases, and 11 bases lay between the germline ends. Germline values: CDR1 MDHEN, CDR2 SYDVKM. CDR3 coding DNA: TGTGCCAGCAAGGCCTTGTTATACGAGCAGTACTTC. Translation gives CASKALLYEQYF.

CDR3 nucleotide sequence: TGTGCCAGCAGTGCAGCGGGAATTGGTTCGGATGAGCAGTTCTTC. This codes for CASSAAGIGSDEQFF. This rearrangement joins TRBV6-1 to TRBJ2-1; 7 bases are shared with TRBD2. The CDR3 extends over 15 amino acids. The germline V gene has CDR1 MNHNS and CDR2 SASEGT. J gave up 8 bases and V 4 bases, and 11 bases lay outside the gene matches.

This clone is a singleton in its sample. This chain joins TRBV20-1 and TRBJ2-7, with unresolved D. The CDR3 length is 13 residues. Looked up from germline, CDR1 is DFQATT and CDR2 is SNEGSKA (reference sequence). V lost 3 bases and J 2 bases, leaving 11 bases between the germline ends. The CDR3 DNA follows: TGCAGTGCTAGTCGTGGGCGGACCTACGAGCAGTACTTC. The encoded protein is CSASRGRTYEQYF.

This chain links TRBV5-1 with TRBJ2-2; 7 bases are a match to TRBD2. In germline, CDR1 is SGHRS, CDR2 YFSETQ. V lost 0 bases, J lost 7 bases, and 3 bases stayed unmatched. The CDR3 totals 14 residues. CDR3 in amino acids: CASSLVASGGELFF. The CDR3 DNA is TGCGCCAGCAGCTTGGTGGCTAGCGGCGGGGAGCTGTTTTTT.

The V call is TRBV20-1, the J call TRBJ1-2; D remains ambiguous. This CDR3 comprises 12 residues. The ends were cut back, 3 bases at V and 2 bases at J, with 7 bases in the middle. Germline loops: CDR1 DFQATT, CDR2 SNEGSKA (reference sequence). CDR3 sequence: CSASPRNYGYTF. The CDR3 coding sequence is TGCAGTGCTAGTCCACGGAACTATGGCTACACCTTC.

CDR3 in amino acids: CASSPFGGAKGRADTQYF. The CDR3 DNA is TGTGCCAGCAGCCCCTTCGGGGGGGCCAAGGGGAGGGCAGATACGCAGTATTTT. The chain uses TRBV7-8 and TRBJ2-3; TRBD2 aligns across 8 bases. The CDR3 has 18 residues. The V segment lost 5 bases and the J segment 4 bases; nucleotides outside the gene matches: 17. Per germline, CDR1 SGHVS and CDR2 FQNEAQ.

The chain's CDR3 is CASSSPRRDPYNEQFF. CDR3 bases: TGTGCCAGCAGTTCCCCCCGGCGGGATCCCTACAATGAGCAGTTCTTC. The gene calls are TRBV28 and TRBJ2-1, with a weak D call TRBD2 (6 bases). From germline, CDR1 is MDHEN and CDR2 SYDVKM. Between the trimmed V and J ends, which lost 4 bases and 2 bases, there was a span of 15 bases. The CDR3 runs 16 residues.

By share of the sample, this clone is large (0.1 to 1%). The chain is built from TRBV4-1 and TRBJ2-7; TRBD2 matches 12 bases. The CDR3 is 13 residues long. Trimming removed 4 bases from V and 6 bases from J; junction bases left unmatched: 1. Germline CDR1 reads MGHRA; CDR2 reads YSYEKL. CDR3 sequence (DNA): TGCGCCAGCAGCCCGGGACTAGCGGGCGAGCAGTACTTC. As protein: CASSPGLAGEQYF.

The genes are TRBV19 and TRBJ1-5, with D possibly matching TRBD1 (6 bases). Germline V lookup: CDR1 LNHDA, CDR2 SQIVND (reference sequence). The CDR3 sequence is 15 residues long. V was cut by 8 bases and J by 0 bases, with 14 bases left in between. CDR3 residues: CASGWGTNSNQPQHF. In nucleotides, the CDR3 is TGTGCCAGTGGTTGGGGGACAAATAGCAATCAGCCCCAGCATTTT.

The chain links TRBV15 to TRBJ2-7; possible D gene TRBD2, 5 bases. This CDR3 is built from 16 residues. V was pared by 0 bases and J by 0 bases, with 12 bases between. CDR1 is LNHNV, CDR2 YYDKDF, per germline (reference sequence). The CDR3 loop reads CATSRDFLRASYEQYF. The DNA for the CDR3 is TGTGCCACCAGCAGAGATTTTTTGAGGGCCTCCTACGAGCAGTACTTC.

This chain uses TRBV11-3 with TRBJ2-3; 12 bases map to TRBD2. The CDR3 covers 15 residues. Germline trimming cut 5 bases from V and 4 bases from J; bases unmatched to any gene: 4. Germline lookup yields CDR1 SGHNT and CDR2 YENEEA. The CDR3 loop is CASSGRTSGADTQYF. Here the CDR3 DNA reads TGTGCCAGCAGCGGACGGACTAGCGGGGCAGATACGCAGTATTTT.

The chain is built from TRBV7-3 and TRBJ2-1; TRBD1 matches at 9 bases. Germline V gene data show CDR1 as SGHTA and CDR2 as FQGTGA. The CDR3 length is 21 residues. The V gene end was trimmed by 5 bases and the J gene end by 4 bases; junction bases not matched to a gene: 24. CDR3 protein: CASSAVGGDREQRSLYNEQFF. The CDR3, as DNA: TGTGCCAGCAGCGCGGTCGGCGGGGACAGGGAGCAGCGGAGCCTATACAATGAGCAGTTCTTC.

The rearrangement uses TRBV7-9 and TRBJ2-2; 10 bases line up with TRBD2. V shed 5 bases, J shed 4 bases, and the junction held 7 bases outside the gene matches. The CDR3 contains 16 residues. Germline CDR1 is SEHNR and CDR2 is FQNEAQ (reference sequence). The CDR3 region has the DNA TGTGCCAGCAGCAAGATGGGACTAGCGAGCACCGGGGAGCTGTTTTTT. It specifies CASSKMGLASTGELFF.

The J gene is TRBJ2-4, the V gene TRBV11-2, with a tentative D call TRBD1 (5 bases). V was trimmed by 4 bases and J by 6 bases, leaving 22 bases between them. Germline CDR1 SGHAT, CDR2 FQNNGV. The CDR3 spans 17 residues. The CDR3: CASSYTSVSGAPNIQYF. The DNA for the CDR3 is TGTGCCAGCAGCTATACGTCGGTATCTGGGGCCCCAAACATTCAGTACTTC.

The chain carries TRBV28 and TRBJ1-3; D is unclear. CDR3 length: 15 amino acids. Germline CDR1 and CDR2: MDHEN and SYDVKM. The V end lost 2 bases, the J end lost 5 bases, and 13 bases lay between the germline ends. CDR3 sequence (DNA): TGTGCCAGCAGTTTAACGGGCGCAGGCCGAAACACCATATATTTT. This codes for CASSLTGAGRNTIYF.

The chain carries TRBV5-1 and TRBJ2-1; possible D gene TRBD1, 6 bases. The V and J ends lost 2 bases and 2 bases respectively, with 17 bases between them. The CDR3 length is 17 residues. CDR1 SGHRS and CDR2 YFSETQ come from the germline V gene. The CDR3 nucleotides read TGCGCCAGCAGCTTACGTCCCCAACAGGGTACCTACAATGAGCAGTTCTTC. Amino acid sequence: CASSLRPQQGTYNEQFF.

The V and J genes are TRBV23-1 and TRBJ2-4; D perhaps matches TRBD2 (5 bases). TRBV23-1 counts as an open reading frame of uncertain function. V gave up 4 bases and J gave up 3 bases, with 7 bases separating them. This CDR3 has 13 residues. CDR3 DNA: TGCGCCAGCAGTCGGGCGGGCAAAAACATTCAGTACTTC. Amino acid sequence: CASSRAGKNIQYF.